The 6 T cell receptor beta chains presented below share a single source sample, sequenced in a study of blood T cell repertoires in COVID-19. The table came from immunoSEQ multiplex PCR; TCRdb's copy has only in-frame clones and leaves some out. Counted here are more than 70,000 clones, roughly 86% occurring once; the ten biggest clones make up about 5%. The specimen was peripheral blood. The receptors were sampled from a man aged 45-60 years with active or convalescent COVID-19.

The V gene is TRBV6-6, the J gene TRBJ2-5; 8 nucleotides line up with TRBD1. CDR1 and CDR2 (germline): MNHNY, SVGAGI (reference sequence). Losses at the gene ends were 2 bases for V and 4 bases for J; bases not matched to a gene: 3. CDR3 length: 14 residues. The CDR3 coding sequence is TGTGCCAGCAGTTACGTCCAGGGGGCAGAGACCCAGTACTTC. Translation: CASSYVQGAETQYF.

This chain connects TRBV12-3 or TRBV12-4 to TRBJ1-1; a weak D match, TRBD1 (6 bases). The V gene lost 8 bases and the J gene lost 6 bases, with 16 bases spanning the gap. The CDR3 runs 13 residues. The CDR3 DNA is TGTGCCAGCGGCAACACAGGGTCCGCTGAAGCTTTCTTT. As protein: CASGNTGSAEAFF.

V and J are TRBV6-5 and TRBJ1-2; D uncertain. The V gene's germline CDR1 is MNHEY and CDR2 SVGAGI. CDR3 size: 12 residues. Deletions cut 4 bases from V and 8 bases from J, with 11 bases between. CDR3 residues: CASSSVGGGYTF. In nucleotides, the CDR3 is TGTGCCAGCAGTTCGGTTGGCGGGGGCTACACCTTC.

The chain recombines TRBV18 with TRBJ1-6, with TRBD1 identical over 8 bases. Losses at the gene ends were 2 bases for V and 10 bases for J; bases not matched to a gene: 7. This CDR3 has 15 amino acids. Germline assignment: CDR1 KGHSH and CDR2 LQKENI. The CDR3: CASSPGQGQESPLHF. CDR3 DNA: TGTGCCAGCTCACCAGGACAGGGCCAGGAATCACCCCTCCACTTT.

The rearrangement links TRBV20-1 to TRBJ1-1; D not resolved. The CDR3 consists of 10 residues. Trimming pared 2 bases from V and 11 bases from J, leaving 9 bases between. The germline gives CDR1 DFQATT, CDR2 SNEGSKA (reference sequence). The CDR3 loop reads CSARLELAFF. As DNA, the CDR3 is TGCAGTGCTAGACTGGAGTTGGCTTTCTTT.

CDR3 DNA sequence: TGTGCCATCAGTGACCTACAGGGGTACAATGAGCAGTTCTTC. Its translation: CAISDLQGYNEQFF. The chain carries TRBV10-3 and TRBJ2-1; 7 nucleotides line up with TRBD1. This CDR3 region has 14 residues. CDR1 is ENHRY, CDR2 SYGVKD, per germline. J lost 4 bases, V lost 3 bases, and 3 bases had no gene match.